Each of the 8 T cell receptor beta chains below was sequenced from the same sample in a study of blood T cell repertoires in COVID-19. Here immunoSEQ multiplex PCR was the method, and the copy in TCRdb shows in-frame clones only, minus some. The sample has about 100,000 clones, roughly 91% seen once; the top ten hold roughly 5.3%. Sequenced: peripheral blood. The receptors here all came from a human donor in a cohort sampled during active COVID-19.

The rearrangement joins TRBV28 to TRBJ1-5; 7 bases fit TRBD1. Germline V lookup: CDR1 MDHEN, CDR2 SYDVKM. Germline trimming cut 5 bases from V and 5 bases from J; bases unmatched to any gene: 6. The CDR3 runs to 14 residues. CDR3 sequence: CASSQRQGYQPQHF. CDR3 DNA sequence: TGTGCCAGCAGTCAGCGACAGGGTTATCAGCCCCAGCATTTT. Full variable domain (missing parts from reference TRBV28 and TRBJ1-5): DVKVTQSSRYLVKRTGEKVFLECVQDMDHENMFWYRQDPGLGLRLIYFSYDVKMKEKGDIPEGYSVSREKKERFSLILESASTNQTSMYLCASSQRQGYQPQHFGDGTRLSIL.

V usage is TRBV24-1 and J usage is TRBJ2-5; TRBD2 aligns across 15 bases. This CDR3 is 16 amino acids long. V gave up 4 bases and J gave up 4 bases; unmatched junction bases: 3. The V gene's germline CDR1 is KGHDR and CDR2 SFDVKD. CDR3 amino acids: CATSEGGLAGGETQYF. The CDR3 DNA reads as TGTGCCACCAGTGAAGGGGGACTAGCGGGGGGAGAGACCCAGTACTTC.

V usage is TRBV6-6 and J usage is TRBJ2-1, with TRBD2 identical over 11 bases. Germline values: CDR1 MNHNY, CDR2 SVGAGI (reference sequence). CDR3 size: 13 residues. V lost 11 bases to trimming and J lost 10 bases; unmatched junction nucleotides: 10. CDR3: CAGATSGEGEQFF. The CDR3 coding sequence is TGTGCCGGCGCGACTAGCGGGGAGGGGGAGCAGTTCTTC.

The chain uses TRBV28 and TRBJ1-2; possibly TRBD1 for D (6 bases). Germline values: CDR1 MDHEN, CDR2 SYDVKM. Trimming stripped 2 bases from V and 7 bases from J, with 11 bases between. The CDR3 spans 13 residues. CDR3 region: CASSLRGASGYTF. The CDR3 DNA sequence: TGTGCCAGCAGTTTACGGGGGGCCTCTGGCTACACCTTC.

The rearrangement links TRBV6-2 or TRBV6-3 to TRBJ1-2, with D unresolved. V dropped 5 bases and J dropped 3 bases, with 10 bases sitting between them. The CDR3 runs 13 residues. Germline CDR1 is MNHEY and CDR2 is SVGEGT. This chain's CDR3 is CASSPRRDYGYTF. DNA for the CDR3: TGTGCCAGCAGTCCCCGGAGAGACTATGGCTACACCTTC.

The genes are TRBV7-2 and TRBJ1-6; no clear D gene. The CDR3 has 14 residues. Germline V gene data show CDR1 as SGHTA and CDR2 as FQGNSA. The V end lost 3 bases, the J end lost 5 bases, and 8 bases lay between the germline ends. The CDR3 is CASSFQVDNSPLHF. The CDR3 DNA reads TGTGCCAGCAGCTTCCAGGTCGATAATTCACCCCTCCACTTT.

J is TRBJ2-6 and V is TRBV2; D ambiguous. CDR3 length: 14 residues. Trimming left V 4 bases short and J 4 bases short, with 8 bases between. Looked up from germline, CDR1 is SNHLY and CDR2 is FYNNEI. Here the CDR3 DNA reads TGTGCCAGCAGTGCCCGTTCCGGGGCCAACGTCCTGACTTTC. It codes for CASSARSGANVLTF.

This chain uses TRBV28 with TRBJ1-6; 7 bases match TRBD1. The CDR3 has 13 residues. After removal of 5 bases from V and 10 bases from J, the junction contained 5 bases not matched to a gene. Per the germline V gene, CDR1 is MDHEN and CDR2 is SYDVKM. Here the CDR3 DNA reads TGTGCCAGCAGTCCAGGGGGTGTCTCACCCCTCCACTTT. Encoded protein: CASSPGGVSPLHF.